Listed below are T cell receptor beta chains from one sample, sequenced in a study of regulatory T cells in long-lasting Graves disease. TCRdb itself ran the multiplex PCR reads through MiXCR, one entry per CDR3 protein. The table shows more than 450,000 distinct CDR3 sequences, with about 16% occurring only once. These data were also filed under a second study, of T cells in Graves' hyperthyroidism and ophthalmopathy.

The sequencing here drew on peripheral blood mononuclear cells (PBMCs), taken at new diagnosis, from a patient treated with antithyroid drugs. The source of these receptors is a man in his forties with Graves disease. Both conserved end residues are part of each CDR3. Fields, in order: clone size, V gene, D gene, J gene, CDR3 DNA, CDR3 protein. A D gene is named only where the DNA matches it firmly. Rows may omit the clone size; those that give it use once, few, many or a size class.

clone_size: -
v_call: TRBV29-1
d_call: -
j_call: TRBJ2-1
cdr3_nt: TGCAGCTCTGGGTCCGACAGCGCCTTACGAGGGAATGAGCAGTTCTTC
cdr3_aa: CSSGSDSALRGNEQFF

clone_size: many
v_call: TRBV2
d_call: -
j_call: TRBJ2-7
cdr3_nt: TGTGCCAGCAGCGTCCTAGGGCCCTACGAGCAGTACTTC
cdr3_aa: CASSVLGPYEQYF

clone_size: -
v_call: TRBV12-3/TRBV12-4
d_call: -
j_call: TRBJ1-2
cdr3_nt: TGTGCCAGCAGTCCCTGGGGCGGGGGTAACGACTATGGCTACACCTTC
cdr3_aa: CASSPWGGGNDYGYTF

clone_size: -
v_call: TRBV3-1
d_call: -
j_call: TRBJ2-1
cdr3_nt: TGTGCCAGCAGCCACCGACAGGAATACAATGAGCAGTTCTTC
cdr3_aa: CASSHRQEYNEQFF

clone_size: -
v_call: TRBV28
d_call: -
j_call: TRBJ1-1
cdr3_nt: TGTGCCAGCAGTCCCTGGTCGATCGTACAAGCTTTCTTT
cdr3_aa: CASSPWSIVQAFF

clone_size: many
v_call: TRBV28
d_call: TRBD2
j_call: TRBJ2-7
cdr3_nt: TGTGCCAGCAGTTCTATCGGGACTAGTCGGTACGAGCAGTACTTC
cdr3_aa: CASSSIGTSRYEQYF

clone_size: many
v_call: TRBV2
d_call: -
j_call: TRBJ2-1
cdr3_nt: TGTGCCAGCAGTGAAACTGAGGGCGGGTGGAATGAGCAGTTCTTC
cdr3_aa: CASSETEGGWNEQFF

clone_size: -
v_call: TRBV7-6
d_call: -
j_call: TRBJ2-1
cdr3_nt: TGTGCCAGCTCCAGGGATCTACTCTACAATGAGCAGTTCTTC
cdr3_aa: CASSRDLLYNEQFF

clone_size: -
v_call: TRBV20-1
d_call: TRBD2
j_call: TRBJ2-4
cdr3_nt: TGCAGTGCTAGGCCGACTAGCGGGAGATCCAAAAACATTCAGTACTTC
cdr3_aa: CSARPTSGRSKNIQYF

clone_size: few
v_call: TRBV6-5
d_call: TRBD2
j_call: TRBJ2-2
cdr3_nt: TGTGCCAGCAGTTACGGGCTAGCGGGAGTTGGCGGGGAGCTGTTTTTT
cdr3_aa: CASSYGLAGVGGELFF

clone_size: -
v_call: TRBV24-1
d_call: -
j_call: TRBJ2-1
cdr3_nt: TGTGCCACCAGTCCAGTTACGTACAATGAGCAGTTCTTC
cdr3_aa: CATSPVTYNEQFF

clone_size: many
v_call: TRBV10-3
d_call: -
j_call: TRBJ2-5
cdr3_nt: TGTGCCATCAGTGAGTCACAAGAGACCCAGTACTTC
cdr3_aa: CAISESQETQYF

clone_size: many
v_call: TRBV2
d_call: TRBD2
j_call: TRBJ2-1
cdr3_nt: TGTGCCAGCATCCTAGAAGGTGGGCGGGAGACCCATGATGAGCAGTTCTTC
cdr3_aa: CASILEGGRETHDEQFF

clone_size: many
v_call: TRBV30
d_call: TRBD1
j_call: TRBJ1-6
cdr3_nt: TGTGCCTGGAGTGTACAGGGGAGGAATTCACCCCTCCACTTT
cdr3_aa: CAWSVQGRNSPLHF

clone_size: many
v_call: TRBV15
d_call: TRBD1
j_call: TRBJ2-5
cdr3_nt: TGTGCCACCAGCAGAGGGTGGGACAGGGGCCAAGAGACCCAGTACTTC
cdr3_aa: CATSRGWDRGQETQYF

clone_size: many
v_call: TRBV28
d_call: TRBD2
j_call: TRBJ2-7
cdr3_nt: TGTGCCAGCAGCCTGCCTAGCGGGAGGTGGCCCTACGAGCAGTACTTC
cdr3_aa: CASSLPSGRWPYEQYF

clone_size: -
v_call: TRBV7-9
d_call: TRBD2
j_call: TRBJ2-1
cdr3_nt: TGTGCCAGCAGCATCGGACTAGCGGGAGCCGGGCCCCCCTACAATGAGCAGTTCTTC
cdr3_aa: CASSIGLAGAGPPYNEQFF